The 11 T cell receptor beta chains presented below share a single source sample, sequenced in a study of cytomegalovirus exposure and HLA in healthy donors. The PCR had 60 Vbeta and 13 Jbeta primers. Produced via immunoSEQ multiplex PCR; TCRdb's table is partial and in-frame only. The profile covers approximately 70,000 clones, with around three quarters appearing a single time and around 6.3% taken by the ten largest. The specimen sequenced was PBMCs. The origin of the receptors is a man aged 45-65 years in good health and CMV-seronegative.

The chain uses TRBV7-2 and TRBJ1-4; no clear D gene. Trimming removed 7 bases from V and 2 bases from J, with 14 bases in between. CDR1 and CDR2 (germline): SGHTA, FQGNSA. CDR3 length: 15 residues. In nucleotides, the CDR3 is TGTGCCAGCACGCTCTCAACGGGTACTAATGAAAAACTGTTTTTT. It specifies CASTLSTGTNEKLFF.

The CDR3 nucleotides are TGTGCCACTCGTGCGGGGAAAAGTAACTCACCCCTCCACTTT. Its translation is CATRAGKSNSPLHF. The genes are TRBV19 and TRBJ1-6, with D unclear. V lost 10 bases and J 10 bases, leaving 20 bases between the germline ends. The CDR3 contains 14 residues. Germline V gives CDR1 LNHDA, CDR2 SQIVND (reference sequence).

The chain combines TRBV30 with TRBJ1-2; TRBD1 matches at 8 bases. V trimming: 2 bases; J trimming: 4 bases; junction bases outside the gene matches: 6. Per germline, CDR1 GTSNPN and CDR2 SVGIG (reference sequence). The CDR3 consists of 14 residues. The CDR3 region is CAWSTGQGLYGYTF. CDR3 in DNA: TGTGCCTGGAGTACCGGACAGGGTCTCTATGGCTACACCTTC.

This clone was detected a few times. V usage is TRBV10-2 and J usage is TRBJ1-4; D might be TRBD1 (6 bases). Germline V lookup: CDR1 WSHSY, CDR2 SAAADI. The CDR3 extends over 16 amino acids. V was trimmed by 5 bases and J by 7 bases, leaving 20 bases between them. DNA of the CDR3: TGCGCCAGCAGTAGGCACTATGACAGGATGGGTGAAAAACTGTTTTTT. It codes for CASSRHYDRMGEKLFF.

The rearrangement uses TRBV19 and TRBJ1-5; 9 bases are shared with TRBD1. The V and J ends lost 5 bases and 1 base, in that order; junction bases with no gene match: 3. The length of the CDR3 is 15 residues. The germline gives CDR1 LNHDA, CDR2 SQIVND (reference sequence). The CDR3 loop reads CASSWTGASNQPQHF. CDR3 in DNA: TGTGCCAGTAGTTGGACAGGGGCAAGCAATCAGCCCCAGCATTTT.

The chain carries TRBV5-1 and TRBJ2-5; TRBD1 agrees at 11 bases. With V trimmed by 3 bases and J by 5 bases, 6 bases remained unmatched. The CDR3 is made up of 15 amino acids. Germline CDR1 SGHRS, CDR2 YFSETQ. CDR3 sequence reads: CASSSGQGAGETQYF. In nucleotides, the CDR3 is TGCGCCAGCAGCTCCGGACAGGGGGCGGGGGAGACCCAGTACTTC.

This sequence joins TRBV7-9 and TRBJ1-4; TRBD1 matches 9 bases. This CDR3 is built from 13 residues. CDR1 and CDR2 (germline): SEHNR, FQNEAQ (reference sequence). Trimming cost V 7 bases and J 8 bases; bases outside gene matches: 5. The CDR3: CASKTGGMEKLFF. The CDR3 region has the DNA TGTGCCAGCAAGACAGGGGGAATGGAAAAACTGTTTTTT.

This clone was observed a handful of times. The chain has TRBV7-2 and TRBJ2-7; 12 bases are shared with TRBD2. V gave up 3 bases and J gave up 1 base; unmatched junction bases: 4. CDR3 length: 16 amino acids. Germline V CDR1 and CDR2: SGHTA, FQGNSA. DNA of the CDR3: TGTGCCAGCAGCTTCGGACTAGCGGGGAGGTCCTACGAGCAGTACTTC. The encoded protein is CASSFGLAGRSYEQYF.

The chain has TRBV5-1 and TRBJ2-5; D ambiguous. CDR1 and CDR2 from the germline V gene are SGHRS and YFSETQ. Trimming pared 2 bases from V and 5 bases from J, leaving 13 bases between. This CDR3 has 14 amino acids. The CDR3 region is CASSLTSGSETQYF. In DNA form, the CDR3 reads TGCGCCAGCAGCTTAACCTCCGGGTCCGAGACCCAGTACTTC.

The V and J genes are TRBV10-3 and TRBJ1-5; D is possibly TRBD1 (6 bases). CDR1 ENHRY and CDR2 SYGVKD come from the germline V gene. The CDR3 length is 14 residues. V gave up 6 bases and J gave up 4 bases, with 13 bases separating them. In DNA form, the CDR3 reads TGTGCCATCAGGGACAGTAAACCAAATCAGCCCCAGCATTTT. This gives the protein CAIRDSKPNQPQHF.

The chain uses TRBV30 and TRBJ1-2; TRBD1 might be the D (5 bases). The CDR3 runs to 13 residues. CDR1 and CDR2 from the germline V gene are GTSNPN and SVGIG (reference sequence). Trimming removed 1 base at V and 8 bases at J, with 14 bases between. CDR3 sequence: CAWSGQTVLGYTF. The CDR3 DNA reads TGTGCCTGGAGTGGACAGACCGTCCTAGGCTACACCTTC.